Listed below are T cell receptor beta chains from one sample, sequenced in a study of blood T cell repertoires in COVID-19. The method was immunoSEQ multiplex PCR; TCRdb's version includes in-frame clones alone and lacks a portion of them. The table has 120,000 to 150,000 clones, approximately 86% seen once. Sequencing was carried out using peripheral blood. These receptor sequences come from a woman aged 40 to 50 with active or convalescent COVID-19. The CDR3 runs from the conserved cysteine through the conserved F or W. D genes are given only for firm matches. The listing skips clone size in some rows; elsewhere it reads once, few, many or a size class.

CASRPTGSDTGELFF	TGCGCCAGCAGACCGACAGGGTCTGACACCGGGGAGCTGTTTTTT	once	TRBJ2-2	TRBD1	TRBV10-1
CASSQGGQNYGYTF	TGTGCCAGCAGCCAAGGCGGACAGAACTATGGCTACACCTTC	NA	TRBJ1-2	NA	TRBV3-1/TRBV3-2
CAWSPAEAFF	TGTGCCTGGAGTCCCGCTGAAGCTTTCTTT	NA	TRBJ1-1	NA	TRBV30
CASRATGTMNTEAFF	TGCGCCAGCAGGGCGACAGGGACCATGAACACTGAAGCTTTCTTT	NA	TRBJ1-1	TRBD1	TRBV10-2
CASSLAGGNTEAFF	TGTGCCAGCAGCTTAGCAGGGGGGAACACTGAAGCTTTCTTT	NA	TRBJ1-1	TRBD1	TRBV11-2
CASSPGQGFLAYEQYF	TGTGCCAGCAGTCCCGGACAGGGGTTTCTAGCCTACGAGCAGTACTTC	NA	TRBJ2-7	TRBD1	TRBV27
CASGRALLYEQYF	TGTGCTTCCGGGAGGGCCCTCCTCTACGAGCAGTACTTC	NA	TRBJ2-7	TRBD2	TRBV30
CASRGTGRLYGYTF	TGTGCCAGCCGGGGGACAGGGAGACTCTATGGCTACACCTTC	NA	TRBJ1-2	TRBD1	TRBV27
CASSQDSSSGNTIYF	TGTGCCAGCAGCCAAGATAGCAGTAGCGGAAACACCATATATTTT	few	TRBJ1-3	NA	TRBV4-2
CASSFETSGARGIF	TGTGCCAGCAGCTTCGAGACTAGCGGGGCCAGGGGGATCTTC	NA	TRBJ2-7	TRBD2	TRBV7-9
CASSVSAGGKNGYTF	TGTGCCAGCAGCGTATCGGCAGGGGGGAAGAATGGCTACACCTTC	NA	TRBJ1-2	TRBD1	TRBV9
CASSTLRGTEAFF	TGTGCCAGTAGTACCCTCAGAGGGACTGAAGCTTTCTTT	NA	TRBJ1-1	NA	TRBV19
CASSLFTGGATHEQYF	TGTGCCAGCAGCTTGTTTACAGGGGGCGCTACCCACGAGCAGTACTTC	few	TRBJ2-7	TRBD1	TRBV5-6
CASSLGGVQPQHF	TGTGCCAGCAGTTTAGGCGGAGTCCAGCCCCAGCATTTT	few	TRBJ1-5	NA	TRBV12-3/TRBV12-4
CASSRAQGGQTQYF	TGTGCCAGCAGCAGGGCCCAGGGGGGACAGACCCAGTACTTC	few	TRBJ2-5	NA	TRBV28
CASSRVVSGSSYEQYF	TGTGCCAGCAGCCGGGTGGTGAGTGGGTCCTCCTACGAGCAGTACTTC	NA	TRBJ2-7	NA	TRBV5-4
CASSYSDGGMYTEAFF	TGTGCCAGCAGTTACTCGGACGGGGGAATGTACACTGAAGCTTTCTTT	few	TRBJ1-1	NA	TRBV6-5
CASSGPGQGLGYTF	TGTGCCAGCAGTGGGCCGGGACAGGGACTTGGCTACACCTTC	NA	TRBJ1-2	TRBD1	TRBV28
CASSPGLAASLGTQYF	TGTGCCAGCAGTCCGGGACTAGCGGCGAGTCTGGGGACCCAGTACTTC	NA	TRBJ2-5	TRBD2	TRBV27
CASSPQGLENQPQHF	TGTGCCAGCAGTCCACAGGGTCTGGAGAATCAGCCCCAGCATTTT	NA	TRBJ1-5	NA	TRBV27
CASSLRRDRSLTYEQYF	TGTGCCAGCAGCCTCAGACGGGACAGGTCCCTTACCTACGAGCAGTACTTC	NA	TRBJ2-7	TRBD1	TRBV7-2
CASSQDFVSGSYNEQFF	TGCGCCAGCAGCCAAGATTTCGTTTCAGGCTCCTACAATGAGCAGTTCTTC	NA	TRBJ2-1	NA	TRBV4-1
CASSFGTGGSHAQYF	TGTGCCAGCAGTTTTGGTACAGGGGGCTCGCATGCGCAGTATTTT	NA	TRBJ2-3	TRBD1	TRBV27
CASSRPTHFENTEAFF	TGTGCCAGCAGCAGGCCCACACACTTCGAGAACACTGAAGCTTTCTTT	few	TRBJ1-1	NA	TRBV28
CASSLQTGYTDTQYF	TGTGCCAGCAGCTTGCAGACGGGGTACACAGATACGCAGTATTTT	NA	TRBJ2-3	NA	TRBV5-4
CASYSPRPGVNTEAFF	TGTGCCAGCTACTCACCACGACCAGGGGTGAACACTGAAGCTTTCTTT	NA	TRBJ1-1	NA	TRBV18
CAWRAIGELFF	TGTGCCTGGAGGGCCATCGGGGAACTGTTTTTT	NA	TRBJ1-4	NA	TRBV30
CASSSRGLAVSYEQYF	TGTGCCAGCAGCTCCAGGGGACTAGCGGTCTCCTACGAGCAGTACTTC	few	TRBJ2-7	TRBD2	TRBV11-2
CASGLRLVGDEQFF	TGTGCTAGTGGTCTCAGACTAGTCGGCGATGAGCAGTTCTTC	once	TRBJ2-1	NA	TRBV12-5
CASSLGLTEGYTF	TGTGCCAGCAGCTTAGGCCTTACTGAGGGCTACACCTTC	NA	TRBJ1-2	NA	TRBV7-8
CAGGRRGAYNEQFF	TGTGCCGGAGGAAGGCGGGGGGCTTACAATGAGCAGTTCTTC	once	TRBJ2-1	TRBD2	TRBV19
CASSYTEGFDYGYTF	TGTGCCAGCAGTTATACGGAGGGGTTTGACTATGGCTACACCTTC	NA	TRBJ1-2	NA	TRBV6-5
CASSLVQGEEQYF	TGCGCCAGCAGCTTGGTTCAAGGAGAAGAGCAGTACTTC	NA	TRBJ2-7	NA	TRBV5-1
CASSYQATPNQPQHF	TGTGCCAGCAGTTATCAGGCTACGCCGAATCAGCCCCAGCATTTT	NA	TRBJ1-5	NA	TRBV6-2/TRBV6-3
CASSPMPSGQSYNEQFF	TGTGCCAGCAGCCCAATGCCTAGCGGACAATCCTACAATGAGCAGTTCTTC	once	TRBJ2-1	TRBD2	TRBV4-2
CASSPYNERWEQYF	TGTGCCAGCAGTCCCTATAACGAGCGGTGGGAGCAGTACTTC	NA	TRBJ2-7	NA	TRBV6-5
CASSQEGLEDEQYF	TGCGCCAGCAGCCAAGAAGGACTAGAGGACGAGCAGTACTTC	NA	TRBJ2-7	TRBD2	TRBV4-1
CSVPAGGPDTQYF	TGCAGCGTTCCAGCGGGAGGACCAGATACGCAGTATTTT	NA	TRBJ2-3	TRBD2	TRBV29-1
CASSISGTTASNEQFF	TGTGCCAGCAGCATTTCCGGGACAACGGCTTCCAATGAGCAGTTCTTC	NA	TRBJ2-1	NA	TRBV7-9
CASIRDRSSDTQYF	TGTGCCAGCATTCGGGACAGAAGTTCAGATACGCAGTATTTT	NA	TRBJ2-3	TRBD1	TRBV6-5
CASSPLGGDGYEQYF	TGTGCCAGCAGCCCCCTGGGGGGAGACGGCTACGAGCAGTACTTC	NA	TRBJ2-7	NA	TRBV9
CASKPDSRGDYGYTF	TGCGCCAGCAAACCGGACTCCCGGGGGGACTATGGCTACACCTTC	NA	TRBJ1-2	NA	TRBV10-1
CASSELGAANTEAFF	TGCGCCAGCAGTGAATTGGGGGCCGCGAACACTGAAGCTTTCTTT	NA	TRBJ1-1	NA	TRBV10-2
CASSETGISGTEAFF	TGTGCCAGCAGCGAAACAGGGATAAGTGGCACTGAAGCTTTCTTT	NA	TRBJ1-1	NA	TRBV7-2
CASTYPTGSSGNTIYF	TGTGCCAGTACCTATCCGACAGGGAGCTCTGGAAACACCATATATTTT	NA	TRBJ1-3	TRBD1	TRBV19
CASTKRRDSPYNEQFF	TGCGCCAGCACGAAAAGAAGGGACAGTCCCTACAATGAGCAGTTCTTC	NA	TRBJ2-1	TRBD1	TRBV10-2
CASSSPYRGRNGYTF	TGTGCCAGCAGCTCCCCTTACAGGGGAAGGAATGGCTACACCTTC	NA	TRBJ1-2	TRBD1	TRBV28
CASSLGQNYGYTF	TGTGCCAGCAGCTTGGGGCAGAACTATGGCTACACCTTC	few	TRBJ1-2	NA	TRBV5-8
CASRAGRWSYNEQFF	TGTGCCAGCAGGGCCGGGAGATGGTCCTACAATGAGCAGTTCTTC	NA	TRBJ2-1	NA	TRBV27
CASSIPDQPQHF	TGTGCCAGTAGTATCCCGGATCAGCCCCAGCATTTT	few	TRBJ1-5	NA	TRBV19
CASSTPAGGDGYTF	TGTGCCAGCAGCACCCCAGCGGGGGGCGATGGCTACACCTTC	once	TRBJ1-2	NA	TRBV11-2
CASSPGLPPDTQYF	TGTGCCAGCTCACCGGGACTCCCCCCAGATACGCAGTATTTT	NA	TRBJ2-3	NA	TRBV18
CASTRQDSQQEYNEQFF	TGTGCCAGCACTAGGCAGGACAGCCAACAAGAGTACAATGAGCAGTTCTTC	few	TRBJ2-1	NA	TRBV21-1
CASSFVSEGYTF	TGTGCCAGCAGCTTTGTCAGTGAAGGCTACACCTTC	NA	TRBJ1-2	NA	TRBV7-9
CASTGTGTYNEQFF	TGTGCCAGCACCGGGACAGGGACCTACAATGAGCAGTTCTTC	NA	TRBJ2-1	TRBD1	TRBV5-4
CASLTGPGGEAFF	TGTGCCAGCCTGACAGGTCCGGGTGGTGAAGCTTTCTTT	NA	TRBJ1-1	NA	TRBV2
CASSQTGGGEKLFF	TGTGCCAGCAGTCAAACAGGGGGAGGTGAAAAACTGTTTTTT	NA	TRBJ1-4	TRBD1	TRBV6-5
CASSLNRQGAKETQYF	TGTGCCAGCAGCTTGAACCGACAGGGGGCGAAGGAGACCCAGTACTTC	once	TRBJ2-5	TRBD1	TRBV11-3
CASSLGAYGGIQYF	TGTGCCAGCAGTCTAGGGGCCTACGGGGGCATTCAGTACTTC	NA	TRBJ2-4	NA	TRBV27
CASSLVAGYEQYF	TGTGCCAGCAGCCTCGTCGCGGGCTACGAGCAGTACTTC	NA	TRBJ2-7	NA	TRBV11-3